This T cell receptor beta chain was identified in a study of OX40 agonist ivuxolimab in advanced cancers. This clone was observed a single time. The CDR3 totals 13 residues. The V end lost 1 base, the J end lost 5 bases, and 8 bases lay between the germline ends. CDR1 SGHNT and CDR2 YENEEA come from the germline V gene. Assay used: immunoSEQ multiplex PCR; TCRdb lists only in-frame clones, some missing. The table shows about 63,000 clones, with roughly 89% occurring only once. This TCR was recovered from an adult with an advanced solid tumor such as melanoma, head and neck, liver or kidney cancer. Material: CD4+ or CD8+ T cells sorted from blood, obtained in a trial of the OX40 agonist ivuxolimab. The genes are TRBV11-3 and TRBJ1-1; possible D gene TRBD1, 5 bases. Written as DNA, the CDR3 is TGTGCCAGCAGCTTAGCGGAGGGGACTGAAGCTTTCTTT. Translating it yields CASSLAEGTEAFF.